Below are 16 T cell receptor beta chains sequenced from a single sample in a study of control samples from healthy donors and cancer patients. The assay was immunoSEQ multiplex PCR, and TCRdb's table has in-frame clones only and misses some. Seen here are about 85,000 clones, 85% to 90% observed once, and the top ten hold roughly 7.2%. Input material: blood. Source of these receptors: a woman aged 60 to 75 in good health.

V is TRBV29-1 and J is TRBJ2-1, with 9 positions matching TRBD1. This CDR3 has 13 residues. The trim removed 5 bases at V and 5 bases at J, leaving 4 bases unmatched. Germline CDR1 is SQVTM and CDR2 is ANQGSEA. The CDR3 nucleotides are TGCAGCGTTAGGGACAGGGTACACAATGAGCAGTTCTTC. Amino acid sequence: CSVRDRVHNEQFF.

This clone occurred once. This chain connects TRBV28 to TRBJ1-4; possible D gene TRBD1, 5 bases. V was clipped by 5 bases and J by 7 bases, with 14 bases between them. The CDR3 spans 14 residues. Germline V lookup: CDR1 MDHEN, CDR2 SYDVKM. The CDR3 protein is CASSDSSLREKLFF. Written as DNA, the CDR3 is TGTGCCAGCAGTGACAGCTCGCTTCGTGAAAAACTGTTTTTT.

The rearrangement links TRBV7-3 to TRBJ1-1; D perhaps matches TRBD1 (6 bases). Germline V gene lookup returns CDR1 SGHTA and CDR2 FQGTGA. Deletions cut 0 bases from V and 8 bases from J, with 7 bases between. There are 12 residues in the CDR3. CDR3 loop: CASSLTGGEAFF. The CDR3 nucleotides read TGTGCCAGCAGCTTAACGGGGGGCGAAGCTTTCTTT. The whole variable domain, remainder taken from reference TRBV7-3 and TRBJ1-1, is GAGVSQTPSNKVTEKGKYVELRCDPISGHTALYWYRQSLGQGPEFLIYFQGTGAADDSGLPNDRFFAVRPEGSVSTLKIQRTERGDSAVYLCASSLTGGEAFFGQGTRLTVV.

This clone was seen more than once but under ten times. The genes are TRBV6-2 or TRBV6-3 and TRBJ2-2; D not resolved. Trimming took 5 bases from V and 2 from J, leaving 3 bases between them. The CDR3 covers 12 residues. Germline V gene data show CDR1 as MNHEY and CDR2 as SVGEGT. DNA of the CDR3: TGTGCCAGCAGTAGCAACACCGGGGAGCTGTTTTTT. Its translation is CASSSNTGELFF.

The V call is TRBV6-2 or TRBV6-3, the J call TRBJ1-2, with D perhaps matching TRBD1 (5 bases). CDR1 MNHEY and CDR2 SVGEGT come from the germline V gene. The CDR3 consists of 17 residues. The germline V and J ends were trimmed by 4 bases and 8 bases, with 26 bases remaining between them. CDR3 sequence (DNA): TGTGCCAGCAGTTCCTTTGACGTATACTGGGGGTCGGAAGGCTACACCTTC. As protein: CASSSFDVYWGSEGYTF.

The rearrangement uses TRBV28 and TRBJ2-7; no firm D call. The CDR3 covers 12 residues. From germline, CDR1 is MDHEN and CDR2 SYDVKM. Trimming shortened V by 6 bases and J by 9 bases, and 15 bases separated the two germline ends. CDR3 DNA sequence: TGTGCCAGCAGCCTTCTAACCTCGGGGCAGTACTTC. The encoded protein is CASSLLTSGQYF.

CDR3 region: CASSPSRTTDSYEQYF. In DNA, the CDR3 is TGTGCCAGTAGCCCCTCGCGGACGACAGACTCCTACGAGCAGTACTTC. The chain is built from TRBV19 and TRBJ2-7; D perhaps matches TRBD1 (5 bases). Deletions cut 6 bases from V and 0 bases from J, with 18 bases between. CDR1 is LNHDA, CDR2 SQIVND, per germline (reference sequence). The CDR3 spans 16 residues.

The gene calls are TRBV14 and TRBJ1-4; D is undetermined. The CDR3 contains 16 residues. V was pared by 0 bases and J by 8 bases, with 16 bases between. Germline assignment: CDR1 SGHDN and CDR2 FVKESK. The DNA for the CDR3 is TGTGCCAGCAGCCAAGATTTTATTAGTCGACGCGAAAAACTGTTTTTT. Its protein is CASSQDFISRREKLFF.

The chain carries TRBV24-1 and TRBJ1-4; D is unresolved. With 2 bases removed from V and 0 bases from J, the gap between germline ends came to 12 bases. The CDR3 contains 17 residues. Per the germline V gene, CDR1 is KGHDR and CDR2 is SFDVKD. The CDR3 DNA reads TGTGCCACCAGTGATTCCACAAACTTTGCAACTAATGAAAAACTGTTTTTT. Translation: CATSDSTNFATNEKLFF.

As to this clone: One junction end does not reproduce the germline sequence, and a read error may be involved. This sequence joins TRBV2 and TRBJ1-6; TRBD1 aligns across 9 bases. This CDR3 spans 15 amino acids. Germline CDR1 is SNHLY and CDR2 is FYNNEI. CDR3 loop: CASREGQGNNSPLHF. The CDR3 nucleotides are TGTGCCAGCAGAGAAGGACAGGGGAATAATTCACCCCTCCACTTT. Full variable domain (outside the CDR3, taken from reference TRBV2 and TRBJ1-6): EPEVTQTPSHQVTQMGQEVILRCVPISNHLYFYWYRQILGQKVEFLVSFYNNEISEKSEIFDDQFSVERPDGSNFTLKIRSTKLEDSAMYFCASREGQGNNSPLHFGNGTRLTVT.

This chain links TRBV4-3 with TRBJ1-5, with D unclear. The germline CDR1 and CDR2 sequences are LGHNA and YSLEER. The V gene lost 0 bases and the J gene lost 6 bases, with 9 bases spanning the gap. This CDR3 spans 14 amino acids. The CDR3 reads CASSQESNGQPQHF. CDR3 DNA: TGCGCCAGCAGCCAAGAATCGAACGGTCAGCCCCAGCATTTT.

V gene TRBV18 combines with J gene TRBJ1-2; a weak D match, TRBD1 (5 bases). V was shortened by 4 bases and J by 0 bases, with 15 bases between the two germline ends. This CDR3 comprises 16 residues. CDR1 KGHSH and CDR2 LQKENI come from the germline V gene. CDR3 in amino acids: CASSLDTGDANYGYTF. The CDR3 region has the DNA TGTGCCAGCTCACTAGATACAGGCGACGCTAACTATGGCTACACCTTC.

The CDR3 loop reads CASSPGGANYGYTF. The CDR3 region has the DNA TGTGCCAGCAGCCCCGGCGGTGCTAACTATGGCTACACCTTC. The J gene is TRBJ1-2, the V gene TRBV27; D call uncertain. Trimming cost V 6 bases and J 0 bases, with 11 bases left between them. Germline CDR1 reads MNHEY; CDR2 reads SMNVEV (reference sequence). CDR3 length: 14 amino acids.

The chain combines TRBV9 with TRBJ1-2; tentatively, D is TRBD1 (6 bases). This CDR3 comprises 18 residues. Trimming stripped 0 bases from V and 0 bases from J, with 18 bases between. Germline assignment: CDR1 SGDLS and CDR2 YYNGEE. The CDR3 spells CASSVGVWGAEANYGYTF. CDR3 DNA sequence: TGTGCCAGCAGCGTAGGAGTGTGGGGGGCTGAGGCTAACTATGGCTACACCTTC.

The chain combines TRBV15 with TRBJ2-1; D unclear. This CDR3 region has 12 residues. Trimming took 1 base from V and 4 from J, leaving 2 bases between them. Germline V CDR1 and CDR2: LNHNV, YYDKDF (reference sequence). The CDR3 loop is CATSRVYNEQFF. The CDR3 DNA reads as TGTGCCACCAGCAGAGTATACAATGAGCAGTTCTTC.

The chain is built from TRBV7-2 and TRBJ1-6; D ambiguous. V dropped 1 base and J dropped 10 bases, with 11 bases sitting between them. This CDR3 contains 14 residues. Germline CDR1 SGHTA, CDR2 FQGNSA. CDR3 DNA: TGTGCCAGCAGCTTAGGGCGGCAGCAATCACCCCTCCACTTT. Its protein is CASSLGRQQSPLHF.